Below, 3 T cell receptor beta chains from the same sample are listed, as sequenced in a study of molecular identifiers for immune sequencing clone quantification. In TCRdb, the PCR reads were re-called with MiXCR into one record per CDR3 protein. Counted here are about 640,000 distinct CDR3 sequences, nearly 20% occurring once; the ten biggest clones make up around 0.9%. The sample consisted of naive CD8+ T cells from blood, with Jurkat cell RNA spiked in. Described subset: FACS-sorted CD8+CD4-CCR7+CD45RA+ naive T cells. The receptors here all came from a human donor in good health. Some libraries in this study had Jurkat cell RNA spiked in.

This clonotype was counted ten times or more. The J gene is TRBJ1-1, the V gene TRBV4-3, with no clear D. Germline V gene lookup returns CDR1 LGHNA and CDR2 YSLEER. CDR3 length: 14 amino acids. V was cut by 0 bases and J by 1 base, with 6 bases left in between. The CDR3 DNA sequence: TGCGCCAGCAGCCAAGAATCACGGAACACTGAAGCTTTCTTT. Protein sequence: CASSQESRNTEAFF.

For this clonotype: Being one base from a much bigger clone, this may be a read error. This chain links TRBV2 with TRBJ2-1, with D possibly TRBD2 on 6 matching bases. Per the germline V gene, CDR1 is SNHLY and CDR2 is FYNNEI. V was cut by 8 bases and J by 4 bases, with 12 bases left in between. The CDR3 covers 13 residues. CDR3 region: CASDGGAYNEQFF. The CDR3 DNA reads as TGTGCCAGCGACGGGGGAGCTTACAATGAGCAGTTCTTC. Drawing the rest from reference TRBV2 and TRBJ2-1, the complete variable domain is EPEVTQTPSHQVTQMGQEVILRCVPISNHLYFYWYRQILGQKVEFLVSFYNNEISEKSEIFDDQFSVERPDGSNFTLKIRSTKLEDSAMYFCASDGGAYNEQFFGPGTRLTVL.

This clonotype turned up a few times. The CDR3 nucleotides read TGTGCCAGCAGCTTAAGGGTCCGGGCCAATGAGCAGTTCTTC. Protein: CASSLRVRANEQFF. V and J are TRBV5-6 and TRBJ2-1; the D is unclear. Germline CDR1 and CDR2: SGHDT and YYEEEE. The CDR3 runs to 14 residues. V was clipped by 2 bases and J by 6 bases, with 12 bases between them. Together with reference TRBV5-6 and TRBJ2-1, the CDR3 gives the full variable domain: DAGVTQSPTHLIKTRGQQVTLRCSPKSGHDTVSWYQQALGQGPQFIFQYYEEEERQRGNFPDRFSGHQFPNYSSELNVNALLLGDSALYLCASSLRVRANEQFFGPGTRLTVL.